Described below is a single T cell receptor (beta chain) sequence and its context. The antigen remains unidentified. This sample stems from a study of a mutant IDH1 vaccine in newly diagnosed glioma. As for the study in general: The start of vaccination came 4-6 weeks after radiotherapy alone, or with temozolomide cycles. Before enrollment, the patients had been treated with radiotherapy alone, temozolomide alone, or both together. Most of them had received both. Whole-study results and caveats: Changes in top peripheral clonotypes did not appear linked to pseudoprogression.

Time point given: week 47, end of study. Alongside topical imiquimod, each dose of vaccine comprised 300 ug of mutant IDH1 20-mer peptide. This CDR3 is built from 17 residues. Trimming removed 4 bases from V and 5 bases from J; junction bases left unmatched: 14. CDR1 and CDR2 from the germline V gene are LNHDA and SQIVND (reference sequence). Assay: immunoSEQ multiplex PCR; the TCRdb copy retains only in-frame clones and omits some. The data contain tens of thousands of clones, around 83% of them seen just once; the ten biggest clones take up more than 3%. The sample consisted of PBMCs, taken from a glioma patient whose treatment included an IDH1 peptide vaccine. The origin of this receptor is a man aged 25-45 years with glioma. The chain is built from TRBV19 and TRBJ2-3; 8 bases are shared with TRBD2. CDR3 amino acids: CASSSPGLPGGGDTQYF. CDR3 in DNA: TGTGCCAGTAGTAGCCCGGGACTACCCGGGGGGGGAGATACGCAGTATTTT.